This TCR beta chain was profiled in a study of Ad26.COV2.S vaccination and SARS-CoV-2 variants. Sequencing was performed with immunoSEQ multiplex PCR; in TCRdb, only in-frame clones are kept and a portion is missing. The profile shows 300,000 to 400,000 clones, about 86% of them singletons. As to treatment: roughly 19 received Ad26.COV2.S at low or high dose, single or two shots; 5 received placebo; per-sample allocation not given. It was on day 63 after the first vaccine or placebo injection that samples were taken. Donation was by an adult aged 18-55 years who was in Boston. The CDR3 is made up of 14 amino acids. The V end lost 3 bases, the J end lost 3 bases, and 9 bases lay between the germline ends. From germline, CDR1 is MNHEY and CDR2 SMNVEV (reference sequence). Study outcomes and limitations: Vaccine and placebo recipients had similar non-spike TCR breadth.

Comment on this clone: Antigen: not known.

The receptor was derived from a person aged 18-65 years who received the Ad26.COV2.S COVID-19 vaccine or a placebo. Material: peripheral blood, obtained in a trial of Ad26.COV2.S vaccine versus placebo. The chain employs TRBV27 and TRBJ1-5; the D gene is possibly TRBD1 (5 bases). The CDR3 loop is CASSFGGYNQPQHF. As DNA, the CDR3 is TGTGCCAGCAGTTTTGGGGGGTACAATCAGCCCCAGCATTTT.